The 17 T cell receptor beta chains in this list originate from one sample, sequenced in a study of cytomegalovirus exposure and HLA in healthy donors. Assay used: immunoSEQ multiplex PCR; TCRdb lists only in-frame clones, some missing. The repertoire holds about 240,000 clones, approximately 83% seen once, with less than 1.5% in the top ten. Sequencing was performed on PBMCs. The receptors shown here come from a woman aged 25-40 years in good health and CMV-seropositive.

The chain has TRBV9 and TRBJ2-4; 7 bases agree with TRBD1. V lost 7 bases, J lost 3 bases, and 7 bases stayed unmatched. In germline, CDR1 is SGDLS, CDR2 YYNGEE. This CDR3 comprises 14 residues. CDR3 sequence reads: CASGPGTDKNIQYF. The DNA of the CDR3 is TGTGCCAGCGGCCCCGGGACAGACAAAAACATTCAGTACTTC.

In its sample, this clone was seen once. The chain couples TRBV4-1 to TRBJ2-2; the match to TRBD2 covers 7 bases. Looked up from germline, CDR1 is MGHRA and CDR2 is YSYEKL. V shed 0 bases, J shed 4 bases, and the junction held 11 bases outside the gene matches. The CDR3 is 18 amino acids. The CDR3 bases are TGCGCCAGCAGCCAAGAGGGGCCCGGACTAGGTCTCACCGGGGAGCTGTTTTTT. It encodes CASSQEGPGLGLTGELFF.

This chain joins TRBV27 and TRBJ2-7; D gene ambiguous. V was clipped by 10 bases and J by 0 bases, with 10 bases between them. The germline gives CDR1 MNHEY, CDR2 SMNVEV (reference sequence). The CDR3 runs to 12 residues. The CDR3 here is CATEDNSYEQYF. The CDR3 DNA follows: TGTGCCACCGAAGACAACTCCTACGAGCAGTACTTC.

V is TRBV2 and J is TRBJ2-5, with 7 nucleotides matching TRBD1. CDR1 and CDR2 (germline): SNHLY, FYNNEI. The junction had 14 bases not matched to a gene; V was cut back by 4 bases and J by 0 bases. This CDR3 spans 18 amino acids. The CDR3 protein is CASSGVLGQTMYQETQYF. In DNA, the CDR3 is TGTGCCAGCAGTGGTGTATTGGGACAGACGATGTACCAAGAGACCCAGTACTTC.

The chain employs TRBV27 and TRBJ1-3, with D uncertain. CDR3 length: 15 amino acids. Per the germline V gene, CDR1 is MNHEY and CDR2 is SMNVEV (reference sequence). The V and J ends lost 3 bases and 0 bases respectively, with 9 bases between them. The CDR3 bases are TGTGCCAGCAGTTTGGGCAGATACTCTGGAAACACCATATATTTT. It translates to CASSLGRYSGNTIYF.

The gene calls are TRBV28 and TRBJ1-2, with D tentatively TRBD1 (5 bases). The germline gives CDR1 MDHEN, CDR2 SYDVKM. Trimming took off 6 bases at V and 7 bases at J, with 9 bases between the two ends. This CDR3 comprises 11 residues. This CDR3 reads CASSPGPGYTF. As DNA, the CDR3 is TGTGCCAGCAGCCCAGGGCCTGGCTACACCTTC.

The genes are TRBV5-1 and TRBJ2-1, with 12 positions matching TRBD2. This CDR3 spans 19 amino acids. V shed 3 bases, J shed 3 bases, and the junction held 13 bases outside the gene matches. CDR1 is SGHRS and CDR2 is YFSETQ in the germline V gene. The DNA of the CDR3 is TGCGCCAGCAGCTCCTCCCCGAAGACTAGCGGGAGTGGCTACAATGAGCAGTTCTTC. Protein sequence: CASSSSPKTSGSGYNEQFF.

V is TRBV7-9 and J is TRBJ2-1; 13 bases match TRBD2. V shed 5 bases and J 9 bases; nucleotides not matched to a gene: 13. CDR3 length: 17 residues. CDR1 is SEHNR and CDR2 is FQNEAQ in the germline V gene (reference sequence). The CDR3 nucleotides are TGTGCCAGCAGCCACGGACTAGCGGGAGACCCCATTGGTGAGCAGTTCTTC. Translated: CASSHGLAGDPIGEQFF. Full variable domain (rest looked up from reference TRBV7-9 and TRBJ2-1): DTGVSQNPRHKITKRGQNVTFRCDPISEHNRLYWYRQTLGQGPEFLTYFQNEAQLEKSRLLSDRFSAERPKGSFSTLEIQRTEQGDSAMYLCASSHGLAGDPIGEQFFGPGTRLTVL.

This clone was seen repeatedly, ten times or more. This specimen includes other DNA sequences encoding the same CDR3. The rearrangement uses TRBV6-1 and TRBJ2-7, with 11 nucleotides matching TRBD1. The V and J ends lost 0 bases and 3 bases, in that order; junction bases with no gene match: 1. This CDR3 has 15 residues. Germline lookup yields CDR1 MNHNS and CDR2 SASEGT. The CDR3 region is CASSEAGTGGYEQYF. For the CDR3, the DNA is TGTGCCAGCAGTGAAGCCGGGACAGGGGGCTACGAGCAGTACTTC.

The DNA for the CDR3 is TGTGCCAGCAGCTTGTACGAGTACGAGCAGTACTTC. Amino acid sequence: CASSLYEYEQYF. J is TRBJ2-7 and V is TRBV5-6; no clear D gene. The CDR3 has 12 amino acids. Germline assignment: CDR1 SGHDT and CDR2 YYEEEE. V was cut by 1 base and J by 4 bases, with 6 bases left in between.

This clone showed up just once. This chain uses TRBV6-6 with TRBJ2-1; 8 nucleotides agree with TRBD2. Per the germline V gene, CDR1 is MNHNY and CDR2 is SVGAGI (reference sequence). J gave up 6 bases and V 5 bases, and 12 bases lay outside the gene matches. There are 16 residues in the CDR3. The CDR3 nucleotides are TGTGCCAGCAGTAAATTGGGACTAGAGGCGGGCAATGAGCAGTTCTTC. Amino acid sequence: CASSKLGLEAGNEQFF.

This clone was recorded many times. The gene calls are TRBV30 and TRBJ1-2; D call uncertain. The CDR3 has 15 residues. Trimming shortened V by 0 bases and J by 2 bases, and 13 bases separated the two germline ends. Germline V gene lookup returns CDR1 GTSNPN and CDR2 SVGIG (reference sequence). CDR3 nucleotide sequence: TGTGCCTGGAGTGTTGGAGGGATGGGGAACTATGGCTACACCTTC. Amino acids: CAWSVGGMGNYGYTF.

The chain combines TRBV18 with TRBJ2-7; 12 nucleotides agree with TRBD1. Looked up from germline, CDR1 is KGHSH and CDR2 is LQKENI. With V trimmed by 8 bases and J by 4 bases, 12 bases remained unmatched. This CDR3 contains 16 residues. CDR3 nucleotides: TGTGCCAGCGCAAACAGTCCGGGACAGGGGGCTTACGAGCAGTACTTC. This gives the protein CASANSPGQGAYEQYF.

The V gene is TRBV4-1, the J gene TRBJ2-1, with TRBD2 matching over 12 bases. Trimming removed 4 bases from V and 6 bases from J; junction bases left unmatched: 7. The CDR3 spans 16 residues. Germline assignment: CDR1 MGHRA and CDR2 YSYEKL. The CDR3, as DNA: TGCGCCAGCAGCCCCCTCCTAGCGGGAGGGCCCAATGAGCAGTTCTTC. It specifies CASSPLLAGGPNEQFF.

The chain joins TRBV6-5 to TRBJ1-2; D is possibly TRBD1 (6 bases). From germline, CDR1 is MNHEY and CDR2 SVGAGI. Trimming took 6 bases from V and 3 from J, leaving 11 bases between them. CDR3 size: 13 residues. The DNA of the CDR3 is TGTGCCAGCAGCCGCTCAGGGGACTATGGCTACACCTTC. Translated, it gives CASSRSGDYGYTF.

The genes are TRBV25-1 and TRBJ1-2; 7 bases agree with TRBD1. The CDR3 has 12 amino acids. V was clipped by 5 bases and J by 5 bases; unmatched bases: 2. Germline CDR1 and CDR2: MGHDK and SYGVNS. DNA for the CDR3: TGTGCCAGCAGTTACAGGGGATATGGCTACACCTTC. Its translation: CASSYRGYGYTF.

The genes are TRBV5-1 and TRBJ1-2, with TRBD1 identical over 8 bases. CDR1 is SGHRS and CDR2 is YFSETQ in the germline V gene. The CDR3 covers 15 residues. J lost 3 bases, V lost 4 bases, and 8 bases had no gene match. The CDR3 protein is CASSPDRGRYYGYTF. Written as DNA, the CDR3 is TGCGCCAGCAGCCCCGACAGGGGAAGGTACTATGGCTACACCTTC.